The 16 T cell receptor beta chains listed next were all sequenced from one sample in a study of T-cell memory formation after mild COVID-19 (dated by TCRdb to the early 2020s). The library was produced with 5' RACE. TCRdb shows the sequencer as Illumina NovaSeq 6000. The raw public reads went through TCRdb reprocessing: fastp at Q25, MiXCR clone calling, in-frame beta chains kept. Each record represents a unique CDR3 protein, reported with the most common genes and DNA among its rows. The sample profile shows some 190,000 distinct CDR3 sequences; 16% of them were found once. The ten largest clonotypes hold under 2.5% of the sample. Sequencing was carried out using PBMCs or a T cell subset sorted from them (not recorded which). The origin of the receptors is an adult woman who had mild COVID-19 (a few samples of this study predate the infection). The sample titles of this study are shuffled in the database, so cell type and time point are left out; the donor was told from shared clones.

The chain carries TRBV7-6 and TRBJ2-3; 7 bases match TRBD2. The V gene's germline CDR1 is SGHVS and CDR2 FNYEAQ. With V trimmed by 5 bases and J by 3 bases, 8 bases remained unmatched. The CDR3 sequence is 15 residues long. Written as DNA, the CDR3 is TGTGCCAGCAGCCCCGGCGGGAGCGGGACAGATACGCAGTATTTT. Its protein is CASSPGGSGTDTQYF.

The V and J genes are TRBV20-1 and TRBJ2-1; 9 bases agree with TRBD2. V gave up 3 bases and J gave up 8 bases; unmatched junction bases: 5. From germline, CDR1 is DFQATT and CDR2 SNEGSKA (reference sequence). This CDR3 is 13 amino acids long. This chain's CDR3 is CSARQRGVDEQFF. CDR3 DNA sequence: TGCAGTGCTAGGCAGCGGGGGGTGGATGAGCAGTTCTTC.

The genes are TRBV7-8 and TRBJ2-7; maybe TRBD2 (6 bases). Trimming cost V 4 bases and J 2 bases, with 21 bases left between them. Germline CDR1 is SGHVS and CDR2 is FQNEAQ. CDR3 length equals 17 residues. CDR3 nucleotide sequence: TGTGCCAGCAGCTCCCCGGTTGGCGCGGGGCTTCCCTACGAGCAGTACTTC. Its protein product is CASSSPVGAGLPYEQYF.

In this sample, this clonotype turned up a few times. The chain couples TRBV7-2 to TRBJ2-1; D remains ambiguous. CDR1 is SGHTA and CDR2 is FQGNSA in the germline V gene. This CDR3 contains 13 residues. The V end lost 4 bases, the J end lost 15 bases, and 19 bases lay between the germline ends. The CDR3 sequence is CASSWAIRDNPFF. CDR3 nucleotide sequence: TGTGCCAGCAGCTGGGCGATTAGGGATAATCCGTTCTTC.

This clonotype has more than one count but fewer than ten. This chain links TRBV20-1 with TRBJ2-7; 12 nucleotides agree with TRBD2. CDR1 is DFQATT and CDR2 is SNEGSKA in the germline V gene (reference sequence). There are 15 residues in the CDR3. V gave up 3 bases and J gave up 3 bases; unmatched junction bases: 6. CDR3 sequence (DNA): TGCAGTGCTAGCGGGGGACTAGCGGGTTACTACGAGCAGTACTTC. Encoded protein: CSASGGLAGYYEQYF.

This clonotype has more than one count but fewer than ten. The chain recombines TRBV19 with TRBJ2-5, with 7 bases fitting TRBD2. The germline V gene encodes CDR1 LNHDA and CDR2 SQIVND (reference sequence). The trim removed 4 bases at V and 5 bases at J, leaving 7 bases unmatched. CDR3 length: 14 amino acids. Written as DNA, the CDR3 is TGTGCCAGTAGTAAGAGCGGGACCTCGGAGACCCAGTACTTC. Its translation: CASSKSGTSETQYF. The whole variable domain, filled in from reference TRBV19 and TRBJ2-5, reads DGGITQSPKYLFRKEGQNVTLSCEQNLNHDAMYWYRQDPGQGLRLIYYSQIVNDFQKGDIAEGYSVSREKKESFPLTVTSAQKNPTAFYLCASSKSGTSETQYFGPGTRLLVL.

The chain carries TRBV12-3 or TRBV12-4 and TRBJ2-2; 11 bases align to TRBD2. This CDR3 is 16 amino acids long. Losses at the gene ends were 3 bases for V and 6 bases for J; bases not matched to a gene: 6. The CDR3 loop is CASSFASGGPAGELFF. The CDR3 DNA reads as TGTGCCAGCAGTTTCGCTAGCGGGGGGCCCGCCGGGGAGCTGTTTTTT.

The chain joins TRBV12-3 or TRBV12-4 to TRBJ2-3; D possibly corresponds to TRBD2 (5 bases). The CDR3 runs to 15 residues. The V and J ends lost 3 bases and 0 bases respectively, with 10 bases between them. The CDR3 bases are TGTGCCAGCAGTTTCGGGGTAATTAGCACAGATACGCAGTATTTT. It is translated as CASSFGVISTDTQYF.

At least ten counts were recorded for this clonotype. This chain joins TRBV6-1 and TRBJ2-7; D tentatively reads TRBD1 or TRBD2 (5 bases each). The CDR3 has 16 amino acids. Germline values: CDR1 MNHNS, CDR2 SASEGT. Trimming shortened V by 1 base and J by 3 bases, and 16 bases separated the two germline ends. CDR3 region: CASSEGLGFGGYEQYF. As DNA, the CDR3 is TGTGCCAGCAGTGAAGGGTTGGGATTTGGGGGCTACGAGCAGTACTTC.

This chain links TRBV7-8 with TRBJ1-1; 7 positions agree with TRBD1. This CDR3 has 14 residues. Per the germline V gene, CDR1 is SGHVS and CDR2 is FQNEAQ. J lost 4 bases, V lost 5 bases, and 7 bases had no gene match. In DNA form, the CDR3 reads TGTGCCAGCAGCCCCCACAGGGGTGGCACTGAAGCTTTCTTT. This translates into CASSPHRGGTEAFF.

The V and J genes are TRBV30 and TRBJ2-7, with a weak D call TRBD2 (6 bases). Deletions cut 2 bases from V and 4 bases from J, with 18 bases between. The germline V gene encodes CDR1 GTSNPN and CDR2 SVGIG (reference sequence). The CDR3 has 15 residues. The CDR3 is CAWSHTAGSWYEQYF. CDR3 nucleotide sequence: TGTGCCTGGAGTCACACTGCGGGATCTTGGTACGAGCAGTACTTC.

This clonotype was seen a few times. This sequence joins TRBV24-1 and TRBJ2-1, with D possibly being TRBD2 (6 bases). Germline assignment: CDR1 KGHDR and CDR2 SFDVKD. The CDR3 extends over 13 amino acids. V lost 9 bases, J lost 3 bases, and 11 bases lay in between. In nucleotides, the CDR3 is TGTGCCACCGGGACTTACAGCTACAATGAGCAGTTCTTC. This translates into CATGTYSYNEQFF.

This chain joins TRBV29-1 and TRBJ2-7, with D tentatively TRBD2 (5 bases). CDR1 SQVTM and CDR2 ANQGSEA come from the germline V gene. Trimming shortened V by 2 bases and J by 4 bases, and 15 bases separated the two germline ends. The length of the CDR3 is 14 residues. The CDR3 is CSVETRGRRYEQYF. The CDR3 DNA reads TGCAGCGTTGAAACTCGGGGTAGAAGGTACGAGCAGTACTTC.

V is TRBV14 and J is TRBJ2-2; D call uncertain. V was pared by 1 base and J by 5 bases, with 8 bases between. CDR3 size: 14 residues. Germline V lookup: CDR1 SGHDN, CDR2 FVKESK. This CDR3 is CASSQASRTGELFF. The CDR3 DNA reads TGTGCCAGCAGCCAAGCCTCACGGACCGGGGAGCTGTTTTTT.

This clonotype was seen a handful of times. J is TRBJ2-3 and V is TRBV29-1, with 7 bases aligning to TRBD2. This CDR3 spans 12 amino acids. CDR1 and CDR2 from the germline V gene are SQVTM and ANQGSEA. The V and J ends lost 4 bases and 4 bases, in that order; junction bases with no gene match: 2. CDR3 protein: CSVGLASDTQYF. CDR3 coding DNA: TGCAGCGTTGGACTAGCATCAGATACGCAGTATTTT.

At least ten counts were recorded for this clonotype. The chain links TRBV20-1 to TRBJ2-1, with D possibly TRBD1 on 6 matching bases. CDR3 size: 17 residues. V was trimmed by 3 bases and J by 7 bases, leaving 25 bases between them. Germline assignment: CDR1 DFQATT and CDR2 SNEGSKA (reference sequence). The CDR3 DNA reads as TGCAGTGCTAGTGATATCTTCGGGACACGTGTGGGAAATGAGCAGTTCTTC. Its translation is CSASDIFGTRVGNEQFF.